These 32 T cell receptor beta chains originate from one sample sequenced in a study of Graves' ophthalmopathy and Graves' hyperthyroidism. Amplified TCR beta CDR3 regions were obtained using RNA transcripts as template. Scientists carried out first-round RT-PCR using HTBI primers and then a second-round multiplex PCR. TCRdb reprocessed the multiplex PCR reads with MiXCR, giving one entry per CDR3 protein. The repertoire holds hundreds of thousands of distinct CDR3 sequences, more than 20% seen once, with around 3% in the top ten. The sample was peripheral blood. These receptors all stem from a young woman with stable Graves' hyperthyroidism.

V and J are TRBV29-1 and TRBJ1-2; 8 bases line up with TRBD1. The CDR3 length is 13 residues. Unmatched junction bases numbered 5, after V lost 4 bases and J lost 4 bases. Per germline, CDR1 SQVTM and CDR2 ANQGSEA. The CDR3 loop is CSVGAGGVYGYTF. The DNA for the CDR3 is TGCAGCGTTGGGGCAGGGGGCGTCTATGGCTACACCTTC.

The V and J genes are TRBV12-3 or TRBV12-4 and TRBJ2-2; D ambiguous. The CDR3 length is 13 residues. The V gene lost 6 bases and the J gene lost 7 bases, with 12 bases spanning the gap. The CDR3 bases are TGTGCCAGCAGACCCGTCGTTTTCGGGGAGCTGTTTTTT. Its translation: CASRPVVFGELFF.

This clonotype has more than one count but fewer than ten. The V call is TRBV12-3 or TRBV12-4, the J call TRBJ1-2; no reliable D call. V shed 1 base and J shed 1 base, with 7 bases lying between them. There are 14 residues in the CDR3. CDR3 bases: TGTGCCAGCAGTTTAGTCCAGTTTAACTATGGCTACACCTTC. Protein sequence: CASSLVQFNYGYTF.

This clonotype occurred many times. The chain is built from TRBV9 and TRBJ1-2; 9 bases are a match to TRBD1. The CDR3 contains 14 residues. Per germline, CDR1 SGDLS and CDR2 YYNGEE. With 4 bases clipped from V and 4 bases from J, the junction kept 5 bases outside the gene matches. The CDR3 bases are TGTGCCAGCAGCAGACAGGGGGACCTCTATGGCTACACCTTC. Encoded protein: CASSRQGDLYGYTF.

The chain links TRBV12-3 or TRBV12-4 to TRBJ1-3; 7 positions match TRBD1. J was trimmed by 0 bases and V by 4 bases; bases with no gene match: 6. The CDR3 has 16 residues. The CDR3 region is CASSWDSLHSGNTIYF. CDR3 nucleotide sequence: TGTGCCAGCAGTTGGGACAGCTTACACTCTGGAAACACCATATATTTT.

In its sample, this clonotype was seen many times. This chain connects TRBV19 to TRBJ1-1; D gene unclear. The germline CDR1 and CDR2 sequences are LNHDA and SQIVND (reference sequence). The CDR3 has 12 amino acids. V gave up 6 bases and J gave up 10 bases, with 15 bases separating them. Here the CDR3 DNA reads TGTGCCAGTAGAACCTCAGCGGGGTTAGCTTTCTTT. Translation: CASRTSAGLAFF.

The sample holds many counts of this clonotype. The V call is TRBV7-2, the J call TRBJ1-5; no firm D call. The CDR3 has 15 residues. Deletions cut 3 bases from V and 3 bases from J, with 12 bases between. Germline assignment: CDR1 SGHTA and CDR2 FQGNSA. The CDR3 region has the DNA TGTGCCAGCAGCTTCGCTGGAGGTTACAATCAGCCCCAGCATTTT. This gives the protein CASSFAGGYNQPQHF.

CDR3 nucleotides: TGTGCCTGGAGTCGCGGGAGGGATAACAATGAGCAGTTCTTC. Encoded protein: CAWSRGRDNNEQFF. The chain has TRBV30 and TRBJ2-1; 9 bases line up with TRBD2. The CDR3 totals 14 residues. Germline CDR1 and CDR2: GTSNPN and SVGIG (reference sequence). Trimming at V came to 2 bases and at J to 5 bases, leaving 4 bases not matched to a gene.

Concerning this clonotype: Just one base apart from a much larger clone, this may be a read error. CDR3 bases: TGTGCCAGCAGCCAAGCAGGGGATCAGCCCCAGCATTTT. Translated, it gives CASSQAGDQPQHF. This chain links TRBV11-2 with TRBJ1-5; TRBD1 might be the D (6 bases). V was trimmed by 5 bases and J by 5 bases, leaving 10 bases between them. The CDR3 has 13 amino acids. Germline V gene sequence: CDR1 SGHAT, CDR2 FQNNGV.

This clonotype has at least ten counts. The chain couples TRBV12-3 or TRBV12-4 to TRBJ2-5; D possibly uses TRBD1 or TRBD2 (5 bases each). The CDR3 extends over 15 amino acids. Trimming removed 5 bases from V and 4 bases from J, with 17 bases in between. As DNA, the CDR3 is TGTGCCAGCAGTCCCTTCGGGACCATCGGAGAGACCCAGTACTTC. Its protein is CASSPFGTIGETQYF.

This clonotype was counted a few times. This sequence joins TRBV28 and TRBJ1-2; 9 bases align to TRBD1. CDR1 and CDR2 (germline): MDHEN, SYDVKM. Germline trimming cut 5 bases from V and 4 bases from J; bases unmatched to any gene: 5. This CDR3 has 14 amino acids. CDR3 DNA sequence: TGTGCCAGCAGTAACAGGGGGCGAAGCTATGGCTACACCTTC. It translates to CASSNRGRSYGYTF.

This clonotype was seen many times. The chain couples TRBV29-1 to TRBJ2-7, with unresolved D. The V gene's germline CDR1 is SQVTM and CDR2 ANQGSEA. With 4 bases removed from V and 0 bases from J, the gap between germline ends came to 4 bases. CDR3 size: 11 residues. This CDR3 reads CSVVSSYEQYF. The CDR3, as DNA: TGCAGCGTTGTTAGCTCCTACGAGCAGTACTTC.

This clonotype was picked up many times. The chain employs TRBV24-1 and TRBJ2-5; D call uncertain. The V end was cut by 3 bases, the J end by 1 base, with 8 bases between. This CDR3 comprises 14 residues. CDR1 and CDR2 (germline): KGHDR, SFDVKD. CDR3 sequence: CATSDNRLQETQYF. In DNA, the CDR3 is TGTGCCACCAGTGATAACAGACTCCAAGAGACCCAGTACTTC.

This clonotype is a singleton in its sample. The gene calls are TRBV4-2 and TRBJ2-5; TRBD1 or TRBD2 may be the D gene (5 bases each). CDR3 length equals 14 residues. Germline V gives CDR1 LGHNA, CDR2 YNFKEQ. V gave up 1 base and J gave up 7 bases, with 13 bases separating them. This chain's CDR3 is CASSQAGGTGTQYF. Here the CDR3 DNA reads TGTGCCAGCAGCCAAGCTGGGGGAACAGGGACCCAGTACTTC.

This clonotype was counted at least ten times. The genes are TRBV6-2 or TRBV6-3 and TRBJ2-7; no firm D call. The CDR3 consists of 13 residues. V dropped 8 bases and J dropped 2 bases, with 13 bases sitting between them. From germline, CDR1 is MNHEY and CDR2 SVGEGT. CDR3 sequence: CASVGTAPYEQYF. CDR3 nucleotides: TGTGCCAGCGTTGGAACAGCTCCCTACGAGCAGTACTTC.

This clonotype was seen a handful of times. The chain links TRBV20-1 to TRBJ1-3; D is unclear. CDR1 is DFQATT, CDR2 SNEGSKA, per germline (reference sequence). The CDR3 consists of 13 residues. V dropped 1 base and J dropped 2 bases, with 6 bases sitting between them. The CDR3 here is CSARAGAGNTIYF. The CDR3 DNA sequence: TGCAGTGCTAGAGCTGGGGCTGGAAACACCATATATTTT.

Many counts were recorded for this clonotype. V gene TRBV25-1 combines with J gene TRBJ1-1; 8 nucleotides line up with TRBD1. The CDR3 contains 15 residues. V trimming: 9 bases; J trimming: 4 bases; junction bases outside the gene matches: 13. The germline V gene encodes CDR1 MGHDK and CDR2 SYGVNS. This CDR3 is CASNRPGQETTEAFF. CDR3 nucleotide sequence: TGTGCCAGTAACCGGCCGGGACAGGAGACCACTGAAGCTTTCTTT.

V usage is TRBV24-1 and J usage is TRBJ1-1; D possibly corresponds to TRBD1 (6 bases). Trimming took 4 bases from V and 5 from J, leaving 10 bases between them. In germline, CDR1 is KGHDR, CDR2 SFDVKD. CDR3 length equals 13 residues. Here the CDR3 reads CATSEPQGTEAFF. CDR3 bases: TGTGCCACCAGTGAACCACAGGGAACTGAAGCTTTCTTT.

This clonotype was counted at least ten times. The chain employs TRBV10-3 and TRBJ2-5; no reliable D call. The CDR3 spans 14 residues. V was pared by 5 bases and J by 4 bases, with 14 bases between. Germline lookup yields CDR1 ENHRY and CDR2 SYGVKD. The CDR3 here is CAISSSLWVETQYF. The CDR3 DNA follows: TGTGCCATCAGTAGTAGTCTCTGGGTAGAGACCCAGTACTTC.

The gene calls are TRBV10-1 and TRBJ2-5; 8 bases align to TRBD1. Looked up from germline, CDR1 is WNHNN and CDR2 is SYGVQD (reference sequence). The CDR3 is made up of 14 amino acids. Trimming removed 5 bases from V and 2 bases from J; junction bases left unmatched: 4. CDR3 sequence reads: CASSPGQAQETQYF. CDR3 nucleotide sequence: TGCGCCAGCAGTCCGGGACAGGCTCAAGAGACCCAGTACTTC.

J is TRBJ2-7 and V is TRBV12-3 or TRBV12-4, with D tentatively TRBD1 (5 bases). The CDR3 is 15 residues long. V lost 8 bases, J lost 2 bases, and 19 bases lay in between. In DNA, the CDR3 is TGTGCCAGCGGATTGGGTCCGGACAACACCTACGAGCAGTACTTC. This encodes CASGLGPDNTYEQYF.

The sample holds many counts of this clonotype. Germline and junction disagree at one end, which may indicate a read error. The chain joins TRBV10-3 to TRBJ1-2; D is possibly TRBD1 (5 bases). Looked up from germline, CDR1 is ENHRY and CDR2 is SYGVKD. The CDR3 is 11 residues long. CDR3 bases: TGTGCCATCAGTAAGGCAGGGACGCCAGCTTTC. Translated: CAISKAGTPAF.

Ten or more counts support this clonotype. This chain connects TRBV12-3 or TRBV12-4 to TRBJ2-5, with 9 bases aligning to TRBD1. CDR3 size: 14 residues. Losses at the gene ends were 4 bases for V and 4 bases for J; bases not matched to a gene: 4. The CDR3 sequence is CASSWNRGRETQYF. The CDR3, as DNA: TGTGCCAGCAGTTGGAACAGGGGGCGAGAGACCCAGTACTTC.

There are a few counts of this clonotype. CDR3 DNA sequence: TGTGCCAGCAGCTGGGGACGGTCGGGGACCCAGTACTTC. Residues: CASSWGRSGTQYF. The chain couples TRBV7-2 to TRBJ2-5; perhaps D is TRBD1 or TRBD2 (5 bases each). Germline V gives CDR1 SGHTA, CDR2 FQGNSA. The CDR3 sequence is 13 residues long. Between the trimmed V and J ends, which lost 4 bases and 7 bases, there was a span of 13 bases.

The V and J genes are TRBV20-1 and TRBJ2-7; unclear D gene. The V end was cut by 3 bases, the J end by 5 bases, with 8 bases between. Per germline, CDR1 DFQATT and CDR2 SNEGSKA (reference sequence). CDR3 length: 11 residues. This chain's CDR3 is CSASSRDEQYF. For the CDR3, the DNA is TGCAGTGCTAGTAGTAGGGACGAGCAGTACTTC.

In its sample, this clonotype was seen many times. The gene calls are TRBV29-1 and TRBJ1-2, with D unresolved. This CDR3 contains 12 residues. V shed 3 bases and J shed 1 base, with 6 bases lying between them. Germline V gene sequence: CDR1 SQVTM, CDR2 ANQGSEA. The CDR3 loop is CSVDGGNYGYTF. Here the CDR3 DNA reads TGCAGCGTTGATGGCGGTAACTATGGCTACACCTTC.

This clonotype has a handful of counts. CDR3 nucleotide sequence: TGTGCCAGCTCACCTACGGGGGGGGGAGGCAATCAGCCCCAGCATTTT. Translation gives CASSPTGGGGNQPQHF. The rearrangement joins TRBV18 to TRBJ1-5; D may be TRBD1 (5 bases). In germline, CDR1 is KGHSH, CDR2 LQKENI. V was clipped by 3 bases and J by 2 bases, with 14 bases between them. There are 16 residues in the CDR3.

The table lists this clonotype with many counts. The chain is built from TRBV7-2 and TRBJ1-6, with a possible D match to TRBD1 (6 bases). Germline V lookup: CDR1 SGHTA, CDR2 FQGNSA. V gave up 1 base and J gave up 7 bases, with 11 bases separating them. The CDR3 has 15 amino acids. CDR3 sequence: CASSLGTVFNSPLHF. The CDR3 DNA is TGTGCCAGCAGCTTAGGGACAGTGTTCAATTCACCCCTCCACTTT. The variable domain in full, with the rest retrieved from reference TRBV7-2 and TRBJ1-6, is GAGVSQSPSNKVTEKGKDVELRCDPISGHTALYWYRQSLGQGLEFLIYFQGNSAPDKSGLPSDRFSAERTGGSVSTLTIQRTQQEDSAVYLCASSLGTVFNSPLHFGNGTRLTVT.

This clonotype was seen at least ten times. The J gene is TRBJ1-2, the V gene TRBV7-9; D might be TRBD1 (6 bases). CDR1 SEHNR and CDR2 FQNEAQ come from the germline V gene (reference sequence). V dropped 8 bases and J dropped 2 bases, with 15 bases sitting between them. CDR3 size: 14 residues. CDR3 protein: CASHRGGANYGYTF. As DNA, the CDR3 is TGTGCCAGCCACCGCGGGGGCGCCAACTATGGCTACACCTTC.

This clonotype has a count of ten or more. The chain joins TRBV20-1 to TRBJ2-2; TRBD2 matches 10 bases. Germline CDR1 and CDR2: DFQATT and SNEGSKA (reference sequence). After removal of 6 bases from V and 3 bases from J, the junction contained 7 bases not matched to a gene. The CDR3 spans 15 residues. In DNA, the CDR3 is TGCAGTGCAGAGAAAAGCGGGAGGGACACCGGGGAGCTGTTTTTT. This codes for CSAEKSGRDTGELFF.

This clonotype was found a few times. This chain uses TRBV6-1 with TRBJ2-1, with 7 bases fitting TRBD2. Germline V gives CDR1 MNHNS, CDR2 SASEGT. Germline trimming cut 6 bases from V and 5 bases from J; bases unmatched to any gene: 7. The CDR3 spans 14 residues. This CDR3 reads CASRRAGLDNEQFF. CDR3 nucleotides: TGTGCCAGCAGACGAGCGGGACTGGACAATGAGCAGTTCTTC.

With regard to this clonotype: This may come from a read error, since a much larger clone is one base off. The genes are TRBV16 and TRBJ1-2, with D maybe TRBD1 (5 bases). CDR3 length: 15 residues. Germline values: CDR1 KGHSY, CDR2 FQNENV. Here the CDR3 DNA reads TGTGCCAGCAGCCAACACCTCGGACGGGGCTATGGCTACAGCTTC. This encodes CASSQHLGRGYGYSF.